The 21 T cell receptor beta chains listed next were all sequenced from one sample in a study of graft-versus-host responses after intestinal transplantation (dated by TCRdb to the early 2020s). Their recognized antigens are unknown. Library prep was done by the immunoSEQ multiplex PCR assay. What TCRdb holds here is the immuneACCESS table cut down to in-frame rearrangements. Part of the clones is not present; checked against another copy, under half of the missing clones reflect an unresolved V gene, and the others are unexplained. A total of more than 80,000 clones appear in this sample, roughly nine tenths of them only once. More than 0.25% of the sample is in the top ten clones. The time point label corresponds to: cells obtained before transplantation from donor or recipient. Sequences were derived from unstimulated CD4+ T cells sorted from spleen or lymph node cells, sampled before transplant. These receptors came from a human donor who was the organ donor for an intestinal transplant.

In nucleotides, the CDR3 is TGTGCCAGCAGTGTGGACAGGGTTCCGGGAGATACGCAGTATTTT. Its protein is CASSVDRVPGDTQYF. This chain joins TRBV6-1 and TRBJ2-3; 8 bases map to TRBD1. The CDR3 contains 15 residues. V trimming: 4 bases; J trimming: 5 bases; junction bases outside the gene matches: 8. CDR1 MNHNS and CDR2 SASEGT come from the germline V gene.

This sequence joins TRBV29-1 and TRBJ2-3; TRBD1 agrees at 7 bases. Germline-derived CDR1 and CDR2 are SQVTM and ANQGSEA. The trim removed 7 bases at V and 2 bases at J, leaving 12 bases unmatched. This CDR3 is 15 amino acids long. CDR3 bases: TGCAGCGGGGGGACAGCCACTACCCCCACAGATACGCAGTATTTT. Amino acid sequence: CSGGTATTPTDTQYF.

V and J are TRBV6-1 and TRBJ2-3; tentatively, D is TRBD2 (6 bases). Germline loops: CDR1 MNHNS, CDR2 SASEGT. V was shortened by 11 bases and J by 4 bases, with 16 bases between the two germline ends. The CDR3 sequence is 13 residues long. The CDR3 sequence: CALRRGRADTQYF. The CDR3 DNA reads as TGTGCCCTCCGGCGGGGACGGGCAGATACGCAGTATTTT.

The CDR3 reads CASSGTVGNNEQFF. The CDR3 nucleotides are TGTGCCAGCAGCGGGACGGTCGGGAACAATGAGCAGTTCTTC. The chain is built from TRBV9 and TRBJ2-1; possible D gene TRBD2, 5 bases. Germline CDR1 is SGDLS and CDR2 is YYNGEE. The CDR3 spans 14 residues. V was trimmed by 3 bases and J by 5 bases, leaving 12 bases between them.

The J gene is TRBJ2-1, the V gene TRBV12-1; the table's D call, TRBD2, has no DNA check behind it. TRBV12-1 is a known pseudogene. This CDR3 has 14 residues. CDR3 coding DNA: TGTGCCAGCAGCGGATCTAGCGGGGGAGATGAGCAGTTCTTC. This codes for CASSGSSGGDEQFF.

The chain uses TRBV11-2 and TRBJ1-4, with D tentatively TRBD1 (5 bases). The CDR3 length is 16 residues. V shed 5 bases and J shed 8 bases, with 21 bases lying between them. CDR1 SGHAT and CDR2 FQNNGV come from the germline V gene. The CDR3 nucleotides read TGTGCCAGCAGCCCGACAACCGGGGGGGTCCGGGAAAAACTGTTTTTT. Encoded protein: CASSPTTGGVREKLFF.

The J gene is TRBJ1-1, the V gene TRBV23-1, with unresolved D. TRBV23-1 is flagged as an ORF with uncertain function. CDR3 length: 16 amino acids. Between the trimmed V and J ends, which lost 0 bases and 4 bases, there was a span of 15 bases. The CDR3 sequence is CASSQSRLQIPTEAFF. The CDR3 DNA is TGCGCCAGCAGTCAATCCCGCCTACAGATCCCCACTGAAGCTTTCTTT.

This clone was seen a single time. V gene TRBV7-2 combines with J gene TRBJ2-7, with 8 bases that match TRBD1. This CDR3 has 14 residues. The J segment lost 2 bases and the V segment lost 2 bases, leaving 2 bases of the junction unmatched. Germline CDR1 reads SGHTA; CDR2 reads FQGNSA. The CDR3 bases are TGTACCAGCAGCTTAAGACAGGGGACCTACGAGCAGTACTTC. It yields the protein CTSSLRQGTYEQYF.

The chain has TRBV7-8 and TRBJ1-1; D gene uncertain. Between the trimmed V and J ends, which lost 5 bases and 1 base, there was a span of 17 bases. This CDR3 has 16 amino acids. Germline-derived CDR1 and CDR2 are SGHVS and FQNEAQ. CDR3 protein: CASSPRSVGGNTEAFF. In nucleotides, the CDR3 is TGTGCCAGCAGCCCCCGAAGTGTGGGAGGGAACACTGAAGCTTTCTTT.

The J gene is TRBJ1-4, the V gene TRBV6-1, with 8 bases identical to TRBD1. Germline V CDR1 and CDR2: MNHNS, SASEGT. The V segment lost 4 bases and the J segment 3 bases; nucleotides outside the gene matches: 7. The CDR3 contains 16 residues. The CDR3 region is CASSGPGQGPNEKLFF. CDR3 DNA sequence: TGTGCCAGCAGTGGACCCGGACAGGGCCCTAATGAAAAACTGTTTTTT.

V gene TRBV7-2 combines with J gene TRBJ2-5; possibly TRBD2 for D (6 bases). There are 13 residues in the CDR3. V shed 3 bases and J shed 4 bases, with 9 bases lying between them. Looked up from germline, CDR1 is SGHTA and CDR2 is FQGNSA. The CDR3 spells CASSFQGGETQYF. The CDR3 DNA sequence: TGTGCCAGCAGCTTCCAGGGAGGAGAGACCCAGTACTTC.

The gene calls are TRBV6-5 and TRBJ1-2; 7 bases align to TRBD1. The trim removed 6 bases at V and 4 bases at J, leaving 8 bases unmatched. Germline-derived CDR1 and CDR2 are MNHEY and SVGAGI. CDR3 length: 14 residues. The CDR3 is CASSPNRGLYGYTF. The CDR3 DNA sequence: TGTGCCAGCAGCCCCAACAGGGGACTCTATGGCTACACCTTC.

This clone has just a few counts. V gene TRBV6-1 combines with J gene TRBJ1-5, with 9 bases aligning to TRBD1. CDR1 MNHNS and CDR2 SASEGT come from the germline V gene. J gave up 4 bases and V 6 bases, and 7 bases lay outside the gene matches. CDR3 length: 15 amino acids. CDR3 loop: CASRETDRGNQPQHF. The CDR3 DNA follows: TGTGCCAGCAGGGAGACTGACAGGGGGAATCAGCCCCAGCATTTT.

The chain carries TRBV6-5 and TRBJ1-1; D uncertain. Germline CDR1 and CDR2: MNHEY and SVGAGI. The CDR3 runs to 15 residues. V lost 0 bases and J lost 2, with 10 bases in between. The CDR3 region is CASSYSITGNTEAFF. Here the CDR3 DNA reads TGTGCCAGCAGTTACTCGATTACGGGAAACACTGAAGCTTTCTTT.

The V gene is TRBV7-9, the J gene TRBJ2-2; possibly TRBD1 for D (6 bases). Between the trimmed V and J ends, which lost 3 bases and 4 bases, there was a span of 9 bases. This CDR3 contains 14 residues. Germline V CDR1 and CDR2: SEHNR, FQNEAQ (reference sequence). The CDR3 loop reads CASSLGQPTGELFF. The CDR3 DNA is TGTGCCAGCAGCTTGGGACAACCCACCGGGGAGCTGTTTTTT. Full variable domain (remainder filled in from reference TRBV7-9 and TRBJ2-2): DTGVSQNPRHKITKRGQNVTFRCDPISEHNRLYWYRQTLGQGPEFLTYFQNEAQLEKSRLLSDRFSAERPKGSFSTLEIQRTEQGDSAMYLCASSLGQPTGELFFGEGSRLTVL.

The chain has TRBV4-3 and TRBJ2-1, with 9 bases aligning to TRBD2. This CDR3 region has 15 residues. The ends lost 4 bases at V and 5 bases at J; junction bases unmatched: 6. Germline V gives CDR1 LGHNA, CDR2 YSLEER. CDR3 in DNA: TGCGCCAGCAGCCTTCTAGCGGGAATAAACAATGAGCAGTTCTTC. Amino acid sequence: CASSLLAGINNEQFF.

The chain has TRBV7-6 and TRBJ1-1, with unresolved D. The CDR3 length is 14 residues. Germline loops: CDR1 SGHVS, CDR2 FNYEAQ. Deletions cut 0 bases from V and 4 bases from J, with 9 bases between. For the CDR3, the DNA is TGTGCCAGCAGCTTAGCGAGGGCCAGCACTGAAGCTTTCTTT. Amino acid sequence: CASSLARASTEAFF.

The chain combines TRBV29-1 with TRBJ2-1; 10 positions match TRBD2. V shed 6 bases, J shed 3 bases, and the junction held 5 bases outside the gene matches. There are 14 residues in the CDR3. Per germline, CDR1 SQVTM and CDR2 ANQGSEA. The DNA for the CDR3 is TGCAGCGTGGCCGGACTAGCGGACTACAATGAGCAGTTCTTC. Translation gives CSVAGLADYNEQFF.

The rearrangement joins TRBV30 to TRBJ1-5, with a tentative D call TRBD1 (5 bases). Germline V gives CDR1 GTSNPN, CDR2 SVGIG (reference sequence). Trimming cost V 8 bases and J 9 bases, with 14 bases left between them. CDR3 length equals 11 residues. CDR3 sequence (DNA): TGTGCCCGGGGGGGGGTCTCGCCCCAGCATTTT. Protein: CARGGVSPQHF.

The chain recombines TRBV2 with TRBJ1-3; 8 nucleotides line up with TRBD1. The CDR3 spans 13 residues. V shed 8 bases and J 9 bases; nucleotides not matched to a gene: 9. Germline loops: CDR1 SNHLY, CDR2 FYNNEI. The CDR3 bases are TGTGCCAGCCTGGGACAGGTCGGCGCCACCATATATTTT. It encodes CASLGQVGATIYF.

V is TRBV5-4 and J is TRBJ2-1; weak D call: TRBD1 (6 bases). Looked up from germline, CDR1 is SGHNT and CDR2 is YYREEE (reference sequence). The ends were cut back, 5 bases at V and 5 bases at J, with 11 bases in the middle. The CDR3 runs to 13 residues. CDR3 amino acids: CASRPGTHNEQFF. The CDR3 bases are TGTGCCAGCAGGCCCGGGACACACAATGAGCAGTTCTTC.